Listed below are T cell receptor beta chains from one sample, sequenced in a study of T-cell reconstitution after alpha-beta-depleted transplantation in children. One entry per CDR3 protein, called by TCRdb with MiXCR from the PCR reads. Found here are hundreds of thousands of distinct CDR3 sequences, roughly a tenth of them singletons; the top ten hold 3.5% to 5%. This material consisted of PBMCs from the stem cell graft donor, taken from the stem cell graft. The origin of the receptors is a human donor who donated a stem cell graft to a child with acute myeloid leukemia. Both conserved end residues are part of each CDR3. D genes are given only for firm matches. The listing skips clone size in some rows; elsewhere it reads once, few, many or a size class.

clone_size j_call d_call v_call cdr3_aa cdr3_nt
many TRBJ1-1 NA TRBV5-1 CASSEGVAGTEAFF TGCGCCAGCAGTGAAGGGGTTGCGGGCACTGAAGCTTTCTTT
NA TRBJ2-7 NA TRBV20-1 CSARDHGSTYEQYF TGCAGTGCTAGAGATCACGGCAGTACCTACGAGCAGTACTTC
few TRBJ1-1 NA TRBV6-5 CASSYSITGRTEAFF TGTGCCAGCAGTTACTCGATTACAGGGAGGACTGAAGCTTTCTTT
NA TRBJ2-4 NA TRBV7-9 CASSLEGNIQYF TGTGCCAGCAGCTTAGAGGGTAACATTCAGTACTTC
NA TRBJ2-3 TRBD2 TRBV29-1 CSVEGTSGRSDTQYF TGCAGCGTTGAAGGGACTAGCGGGAGATCAGATACGCAGTATTTT
many TRBJ2-3 TRBD2 TRBV4-3 CASSQGLLAGGHTQYF TGCGCCAGCAGCCAAGGCCTCCTAGCGGGAGGACATACGCAGTATTTT
once TRBJ2-7 TRBD2 TRBV6-1 CAGRTSGRAYEQYF TGTGCCGGCCGGACTAGCGGGAGGGCCTACGAGCAGTACTTC
NA TRBJ2-3 TRBD2 TRBV27 CASSLVAGMGTDTQYF TGTGCCAGCAGTTTGGTAGCGGGAATGGGCACAGATACGCAGTATTTT
few TRBJ2-1 TRBD2 TRBV27 CASSLGLATFF TGTGCCAGCAGCTTAGGACTAGCGACGTTCTTC
few TRBJ1-4 NA TRBV5-1 CASRESTNEKLFF TGCGCCAGCAGGGAATCAACTAATGAAAAACTGTTTTTT
NA TRBJ1-5 NA TRBV7-9 CASSSDRQAGNQPQHF TGTGCCAGCAGCTCAGATAGGCAGGCGGGGAATCAGCCCCAGCATTTT
NA TRBJ2-1 NA TRBV11-2 CASSLRVRGLQNNEQFF TGTGCCAGCAGCTTAAGGGTTAGGGGACTCCAAAACAATGAGCAGTTCTTC
NA TRBJ2-2 NA TRBV27 CASSPRGGDTGELFF TGTGCCAGCAGCCCCAGAGGGGGGGACACCGGGGAGCTGTTTTTT
many TRBJ2-1 TRBD1 TRBV6-5 CASSYTSPQGAKDEQFF TGTGCCAGCAGTTACACTTCCCCACAGGGGGCTAAGGATGAGCAGTTCTTC
few TRBJ2-3 NA TRBV2 CASRSGYTDTQYF TGTGCCAGCAGGAGCGGATACACAGATACGCAGTATTTT
NA TRBJ1-1 NA TRBV5-6 CASSLIGQGLNTEAFF TGTGCCAGCAGCTTGATCGGCCAGGGGCTGAACACTGAAGCTTTCTTT
few TRBJ1-1 NA TRBV9 CASSPEFDTEAFF TGTGCCAGCAGCCCAGAATTCGACACTGAAGCTTTCTTT
NA TRBJ2-1 NA TRBV5-1 CASSRGPSYGDEQFF TGCGCCAGCAGCCGTGGACCCTCATACGGCGATGAGCAGTTCTTC
many TRBJ1-1 TRBD1 TRBV5-1 CASRRPGTENTEAFF TGCGCCAGCAGGCGTCCCGGGACAGAGAACACTGAAGCTTTCTTT
few TRBJ1-2 TRBD1 TRBV10-3 CAISDGQGYGYTF TGTGCCATCAGTGATGGACAGGGCTATGGCTACACCTTC
NA TRBJ2-2 NA TRBV12-3/TRBV12-4 CASARQANTGELFF TGTGCCAGCGCCAGACAGGCAAACACCGGGGAGCTGTTTTTT
NA TRBJ2-5 NA TRBV5-1 CASSLAAVPETQYF TGCGCCAGCAGCTTGGCCGCCGTCCCTGAGACCCAGTACTTC
few TRBJ1-1 NA TRBV30 CAWRGQLNTEAFF TGTGCCTGGAGGGGCCAGTTGAACACTGAAGCTTTCTTT
NA TRBJ2-1 TRBD2 TRBV28 CASSFPSGRVSYNEQFF TGTGCCAGCAGTTTCCCTAGCGGGAGAGTATCCTACAATGAGCAGTTCTTC
NA TRBJ1-1 NA TRBV6-5 CASSLYHDETEAFF TGTGCCAGCAGTCTCTACCATGACGAAACTGAAGCTTTCTTT
many TRBJ1-1 TRBD1 TRBV29-1 CSVDIQGALWTEAFF TGCAGCGTTGATATCCAGGGGGCTTTGTGGACTGAAGCTTTCTTT
few TRBJ2-1 NA TRBV7-2 CASSFAANNEQFF TGTGCCAGCAGCTTTGCAGCGAACAATGAGCAGTTCTTC
few TRBJ2-7 NA TRBV20-1 CSARDETSSSREQYF TGCAGTGCTAGAGATGAAACTAGCTCCTCCCGCGAGCAGTACTTC